This T cell receptor (beta chain) derives from a study of T cells in Graves' hyperthyroidism and ophthalmopathy. Amplification yielded TCR beta CDR3 regions, with RNA transcripts as the source. First-round RT-PCR with HTBI primers amplified the TCR CDR3 region. TCRdb itself ran the multiplex PCR reads through MiXCR, one entry per CDR3 protein. The sample carries under 400,000 distinct CDR3 sequences, about 21% recorded once. This clonotype was counted many times. The CDR3 extends over 14 amino acids. The junction had 2 bases not matched to a gene; V was cut back by 2 bases and J by 0 bases. Germline CDR1 reads SGHRS; CDR2 reads YFSETQ.

The specimen sequenced was blood. This chain connects TRBV5-1 to TRBJ2-7, with 7 bases aligning to TRBD2. The sequence was obtained from a woman between 50 and 59 years old with Graves' hyperthyroidism. DNA of the CDR3: TGCGCCAGCAGCTTCACTAGCGTCTCCTACGAGCAGTACTTC. Translation: CASSFTSVSYEQYF.